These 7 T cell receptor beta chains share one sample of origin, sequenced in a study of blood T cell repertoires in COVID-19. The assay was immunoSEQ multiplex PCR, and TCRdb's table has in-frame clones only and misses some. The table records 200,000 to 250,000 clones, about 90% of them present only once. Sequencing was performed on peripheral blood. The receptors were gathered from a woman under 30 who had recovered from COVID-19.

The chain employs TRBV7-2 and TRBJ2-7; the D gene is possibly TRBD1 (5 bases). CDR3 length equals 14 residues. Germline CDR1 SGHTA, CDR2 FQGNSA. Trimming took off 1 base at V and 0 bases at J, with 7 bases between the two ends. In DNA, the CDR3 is TGTGCCAGCAGCTTAGTCAGGGTCTCCTACGAGCAGTACTTC. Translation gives CASSLVRVSYEQYF. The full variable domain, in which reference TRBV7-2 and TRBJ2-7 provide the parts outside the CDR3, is GAGVSQSPSNKVTEKGKDVELRCDPISGHTALYWYRQSLGQGLEFLIYFQGNSAPDKSGLPSDRFSAERTGGSVSTLTIQRTQQEDSAVYLCASSLVRVSYEQYFGPGTRLTVT.

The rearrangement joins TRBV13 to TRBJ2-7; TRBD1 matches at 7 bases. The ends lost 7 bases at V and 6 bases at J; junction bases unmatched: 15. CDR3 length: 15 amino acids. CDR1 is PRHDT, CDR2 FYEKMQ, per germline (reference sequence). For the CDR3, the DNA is TGTGCCAGCAATGACTGGAGACAGGGCGCCAGCGAGCAGTACTTC. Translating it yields CASNDWRQGASEQYF.

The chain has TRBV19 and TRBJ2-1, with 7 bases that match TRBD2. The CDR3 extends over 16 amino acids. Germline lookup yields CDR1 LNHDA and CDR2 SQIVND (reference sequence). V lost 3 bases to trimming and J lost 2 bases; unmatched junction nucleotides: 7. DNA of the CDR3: TGTGCCAGTAGTATTTATACGGGAGGCACCTACAATGAGCAGTTCTTC. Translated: CASSIYTGGTYNEQFF. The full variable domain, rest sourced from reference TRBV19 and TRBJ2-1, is DGGITQSPKYLFRKEGQNVTLSCEQNLNHDAMYWYRQDPGQGLRLIYYSQIVNDFQKGDIAEGYSVSREKKESFPLTVTSAQKNPTAFYLCASSIYTGGTYNEQFFGPGTRLTVL.

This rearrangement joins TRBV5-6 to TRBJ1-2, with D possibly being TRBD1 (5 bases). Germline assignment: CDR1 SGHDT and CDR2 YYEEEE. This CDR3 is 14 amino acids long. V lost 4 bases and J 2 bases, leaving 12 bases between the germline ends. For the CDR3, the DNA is TGTGCCAGCAGCCTAGGGACTGACAACTATGGCTACACCTTC. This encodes CASSLGTDNYGYTF.

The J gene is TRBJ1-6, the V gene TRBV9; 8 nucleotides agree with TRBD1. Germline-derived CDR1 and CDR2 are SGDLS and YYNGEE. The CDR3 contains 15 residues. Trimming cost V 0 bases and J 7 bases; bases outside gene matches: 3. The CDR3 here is CASSVGQGANSPLHF. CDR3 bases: TGTGCCAGCAGCGTAGGTCAGGGGGCGAATTCACCCCTCCACTTT.

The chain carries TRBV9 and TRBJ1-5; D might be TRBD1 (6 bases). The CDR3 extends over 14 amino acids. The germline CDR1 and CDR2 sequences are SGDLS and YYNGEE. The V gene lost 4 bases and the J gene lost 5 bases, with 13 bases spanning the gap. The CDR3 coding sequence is TGTGCCAGCAGCATGGGAGGGGGGGATCAGCCCCAGCATTTT. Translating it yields CASSMGGGDQPQHF.

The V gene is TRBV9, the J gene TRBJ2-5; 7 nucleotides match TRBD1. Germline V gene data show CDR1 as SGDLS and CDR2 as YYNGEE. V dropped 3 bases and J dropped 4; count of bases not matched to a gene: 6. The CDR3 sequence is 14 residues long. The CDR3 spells CASSARQGRETQYF. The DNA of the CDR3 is TGTGCCAGCAGCGCAAGACAGGGACGAGAGACCCAGTACTTC. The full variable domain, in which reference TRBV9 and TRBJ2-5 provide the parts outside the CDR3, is DSGVTQTPKHLITATGQRVTLRCSPRSGDLSVYWYQQSLDQGLQFLIQYYNGEERAKGNILERFSAQQFPDLHSELNLSSLELGDSALYFCASSARQGRETQYFGPGTRLLVL.